This is a list of T cell receptor beta chains from one sample in a study of beta chain features in type 1 diabetes. Produced via immunoSEQ multiplex PCR; TCRdb's table is partial and in-frame only. The sample lists hundreds of thousands of clones, 68% occurring once. The sample comprised naive CD4+ T cells from blood. These receptor sequences come from a man aged 25-45 years in good health. CDR3s include the opening cysteine and the closing phenylalanine or tryptophan. D genes are given only for firm matches. Only part of the rows carry a size: once, few, many, or a class if the clone is expanded.

NA,NA,TRBV6-5,TRBJ2-3,TGTGCCAGCAGACGACCCGGGACGGGCACAGATACGCAGTATTTT,CASRRPGTGTDTQYF
TRBD1,NA,TRBV18,TRBJ2-7,TGTGCCAGCTCACCACCGGGAAGGGGGCAATTCCACGAGCAGTACTTC,CASSPPGRGQFHEQYF
TRBD2,NA,TRBV7-2,TRBJ2-1,TGTGCCAGCAGCTTCTTGGGGACTAGCGGCAATGAGCAGTTCTTC,CASSFLGTSGNEQFF
NA,NA,TRBV30,TRBJ2-5,TGTGCCTGGAGTAGACAGGTGCAAGAGACCCAGTACTTC,CAWSRQVQETQYF
NA,NA,TRBV9,TRBJ1-2,TGTGCCAGCAGCGTATACGGCTATGGCTACACCTTC,CASSVYGYGYTF
NA,NA,TRBV29-1,TRBJ2-7,TGCAGCGTTGAACAGGGATTCCACGAGCAGTACTTC,CSVEQGFHEQYF
NA,NA,TRBV19,TRBJ2-1,TGTGCCAGTTCCTGGGAGAATGAGCAGTTCTTC,CASSWENEQFF
NA,NA,TRBV29-1,TRBJ1-1,TGCAGCGTAAGTGGGCGAGGAACTGAAGCTTTCTTT,CSVSGRGTEAFF
TRBD1,NA,TRBV14,TRBJ2-2,TGTGCCAGCAGCCAATACTGGGGGACAGAATCTTCCGGGGAGCTGTTTTTT,CASSQYWGTESSGELFF
TRBD2,NA,TRBV9,TRBJ2-1,TGTGCCAGCAGCATCGATAGAGCTAGCGGGAGTCATGAGCAGTTCTTC,CASSIDRASGSHEQFF
NA,few,TRBV29-1,TRBJ1-2,TGCAGCGTGAGGGACGGTGGCTACACCTTC,CSVRDGGYTF
TRBD2,NA,TRBV5-1,TRBJ2-1,TGCGCCAGCAGAGGGACTAGTTCACTCAATGAGCAGTTCTTC,CASRGTSSLNEQFF
NA,NA,TRBV11-2,TRBJ2-5,TGTGCCAGCAGCTTCACTAGAGAAGAGACCCAGTACTTC,CASSFTREETQYF
NA,few,TRBV29-1,TRBJ1-1,TGCAGCGTTAGTGAGAACACTGAAGCTTTCTTT,CSVSENTEAFF
NA,NA,TRBV29-1,TRBJ1-1,TGCAGCGTTGCCACTTCCGGGAACACTGAAGCTTTCTTT,CSVATSGNTEAFF
NA,NA,TRBV10-3,TRBJ1-1,TGTGCCCTCAGGAGGGCGGGGAACACTGAAGCTTTCTTT,CALRRAGNTEAFF
NA,NA,TRBV28,TRBJ2-7,TGTGCCAGCAGTTTAAAGTACGAGCAGTACTTC,CASSLKYEQYF
TRBD2,NA,TRBV29-1,TRBJ2-7,TGCAGCTACACCGGGACTAGAGCCTCCGAGCAGTACTTC,CSYTGTRASEQYF
NA,once,TRBV30,TRBJ2-7,TGTGCCTGGAGTGGGGAGGCCTTCTACGAGCAGTACTTC,CAWSGEAFYEQYF
NA,NA,TRBV30,TRBJ2-1,TGTGCCTGGGGGCAGGACTACAATGAGCAGTTCTTC,CAWGQDYNEQFF
NA,NA,TRBV7-2,TRBJ2-2,TGTGCCAGCAGCTTGAGAGGGAACACCGGGGAGCTGTTTTTT,CASSLRGNTGELFF
NA,NA,TRBV7-9,TRBJ2-7,TGTGCCAGCAGCTTAGGTCAGATCTCCTACGAGCAGTACTTC,CASSLGQISYEQYF
NA,few,TRBV30,TRBJ1-3,TGTGCCTGGAGTCCCAGGGTCGCTGGAAACACCATATATTTT,CAWSPRVAGNTIYF
NA,NA,TRBV5-1,TRBJ2-7,TGCGCCAGCAGTCCCTCAGTGGGCTACGAGCAGTACTTC,CASSPSVGYEQYF
NA,few,TRBV29-1,TRBJ2-5,TGCAGCGTTCGTGGGAGTCTCAAAGAGACCCAGTACTTC,CSVRGSLKETQYF
TRBD2,NA,TRBV2,TRBJ2-1,TGTGCCAGCAGTGAGTTGCGGGAGAACAATGAGCAGTTCTTC,CASSELRENNEQFF
NA,NA,TRBV6-5,TRBJ2-1,TGTGCCAGCAGGTCCCTCGGGGGGCACTACGATGAGCAGTTCTTC,CASRSLGGHYDEQFF
NA,NA,TRBV30,TRBJ1-1,TGTGCCTGGGATACAGGGACTGTGAACACTGAAGCTTTCTTT,CAWDTGTVNTEAFF
TRBD1,NA,TRBV7-9,TRBJ1-6,TGTGCCAGCAGCTGGGACAGTAATTCACCCCTCCACTTT,CASSWDSNSPLHF
NA,few,TRBV29-1,TRBJ2-5,TGCAGCGTTGAGCGCAGACAAGAGACCCAGTACTTC,CSVERRQETQYF
NA,once,TRBV4-3,TRBJ2-1,TGCGCCAGCAGCCAAGAACTCAACAATGAGCAGTTCTTC,CASSQELNNEQFF
NA,NA,TRBV29-1,TRBJ2-5,TGCAGCGTTGATGGGCCAGCGGGCGGAGAGACCCAGTACTTC,CSVDGPAGGETQYF
NA,NA,TRBV6-6,TRBJ2-5,TGTGCCAGCAGCTGGACAGCGGAATCAGAGACCCAGTACTTC,CASSWTAESETQYF
NA,once,TRBV7-2,TRBJ2-5,TGTGCCAGCAGCCCCAGGAGGGGATCGGAGGAGACCCAGTACTTC,CASSPRRGSEETQYF
TRBD1,NA,TRBV25-1,TRBJ2-2,TGTGCCAGCAGTAAACCGGGACAGGCGACCACCGGGGAGCTGTTTTTT,CASSKPGQATTGELFF
NA,NA,TRBV7-2,TRBJ2-1,TGTGCCAGCAGCTTAGCGGACAGCTACAATGAGCAGTTCTTC,CASSLADSYNEQFF
NA,NA,TRBV14,TRBJ1-3,TGTGCCAGCAGCCAAGCCGGATACTCTGGAAACACCATATATTTT,CASSQAGYSGNTIYF
TRBD2,NA,TRBV9,TRBJ2-3,TGTGCCAGCAGCGCCGGGACTAGCGGACGCACAGATACGCAGTATTTT,CASSAGTSGRTDTQYF
TRBD1,few,TRBV10-3,TRBJ2-1,TGTGCCATCAGTGAGGGGACAGTAAACAATGAGCAGTTCTTC,CAISEGTVNNEQFF
NA,NA,TRBV5-4,TRBJ2-3,TGTGCCAGCAGCTTGGTGGTGGCCCCCGCCAGGTCGGATACGCAGTATTTT,CASSLVVAPARSDTQYF
NA,NA,TRBV9,TRBJ1-1,TGTGCCAGCAGCACGCGACAGATGAACACTGAAGCTTTCTTT,CASSTRQMNTEAFF
TRBD2,NA,TRBV7-9,TRBJ2-3,TGTGCCAGCAGCGAGGGGGTAGCGGGGACGGATACGCAGTATTTT,CASSEGVAGTDTQYF
NA,NA,TRBV7-7,TRBJ2-1,TGTGCCAGCAGCCCCACAAGATACAATGAGCAGTTCTTC,CASSPTRYNEQFF
NA,NA,TRBV9,TRBJ2-1,TGTGCCAGCAGCGTATCGACCAGAGCCTACAATGAGCAGTTCTTC,CASSVSTRAYNEQFF
NA,NA,TRBV29-1,TRBJ2-1,TGCAGCGCCAAACAGGAATATAGTGGGAATGAGCAGTTCTTC,CSAKQEYSGNEQFF
TRBD2,once,TRBV2,TRBJ2-1,TGTGCCAGCAGCGCGACTAGCGGGGAGAGCAATGAGCAGTTCTTC,CASSATSGESNEQFF
NA,few,TRBV18,TRBJ2-1,TGTGCCAGCTCAGGAGGCCAAGGCCACAATGAGCAGTTCTTC,CASSGGQGHNEQFF